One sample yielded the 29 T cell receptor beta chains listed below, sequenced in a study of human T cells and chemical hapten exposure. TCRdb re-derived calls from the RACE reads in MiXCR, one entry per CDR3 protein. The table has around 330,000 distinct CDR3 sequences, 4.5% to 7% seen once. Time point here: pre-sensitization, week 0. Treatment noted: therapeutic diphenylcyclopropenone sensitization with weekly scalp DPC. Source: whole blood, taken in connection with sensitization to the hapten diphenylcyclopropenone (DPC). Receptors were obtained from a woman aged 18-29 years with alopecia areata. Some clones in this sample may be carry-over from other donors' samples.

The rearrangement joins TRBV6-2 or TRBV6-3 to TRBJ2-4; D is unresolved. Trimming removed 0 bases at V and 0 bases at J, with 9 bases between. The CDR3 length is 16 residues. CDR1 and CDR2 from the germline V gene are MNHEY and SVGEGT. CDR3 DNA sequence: TGTGCCAGCAGTTACTCAAGAAAACTAGCCAAAAACATTCAGTACTTC. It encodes CASSYSRKLAKNIQYF.

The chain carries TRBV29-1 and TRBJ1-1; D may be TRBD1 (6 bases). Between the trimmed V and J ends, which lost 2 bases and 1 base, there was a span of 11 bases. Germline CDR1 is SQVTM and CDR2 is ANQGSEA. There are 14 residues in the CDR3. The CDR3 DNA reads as TGCAGCGTTGAACGGGGGGCCTCGAACACTGAAGCTTTCTTT. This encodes CSVERGASNTEAFF.

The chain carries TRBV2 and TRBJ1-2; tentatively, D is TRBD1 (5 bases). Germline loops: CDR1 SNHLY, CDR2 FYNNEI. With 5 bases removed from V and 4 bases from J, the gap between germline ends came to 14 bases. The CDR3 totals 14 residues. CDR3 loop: CASSRDSTIYGYTF. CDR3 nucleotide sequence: TGTGCCAGCAGTCGGGACTCAACCATCTATGGCTACACCTTC.

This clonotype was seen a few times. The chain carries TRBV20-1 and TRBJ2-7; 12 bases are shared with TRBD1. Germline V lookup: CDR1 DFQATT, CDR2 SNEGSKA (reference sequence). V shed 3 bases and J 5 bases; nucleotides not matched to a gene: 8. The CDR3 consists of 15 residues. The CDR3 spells CSASGTGGRLDEQYF. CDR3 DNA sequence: TGCAGTGCTAGTGGGACAGGGGGCCGGCTTGACGAGCAGTACTTC.

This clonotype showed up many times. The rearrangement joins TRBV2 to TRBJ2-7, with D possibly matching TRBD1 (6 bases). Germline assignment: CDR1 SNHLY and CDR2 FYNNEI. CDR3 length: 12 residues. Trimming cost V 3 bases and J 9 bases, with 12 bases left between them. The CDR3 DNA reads TGTGCCAGCAGTGATCAGGGGAGAGGGCAGTACTTC. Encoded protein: CASSDQGRGQYF. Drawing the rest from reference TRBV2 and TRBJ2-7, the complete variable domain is EPEVTQTPSHQVTQMGQEVILRCVPISNHLYFYWYRQILGQKVEFLVSFYNNEISEKSEIFDDQFSVERPDGSNFTLKIRSTKLEDSAMYFCASSDQGRGQYFGPGTRLTVT.

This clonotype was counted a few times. This CDR3 reads CASSRGVPDTQYF. The CDR3 DNA reads as TGTGCCAGCAGCCGGGGGGTGCCAGATACGCAGTATTTT. The chain uses TRBV11-2 and TRBJ2-3; TRBD2 matches 7 bases. V gave up 5 bases and J gave up 4 bases; unmatched junction bases: 3. CDR1 SGHAT and CDR2 FQNNGV come from the germline V gene. This CDR3 spans 13 amino acids.

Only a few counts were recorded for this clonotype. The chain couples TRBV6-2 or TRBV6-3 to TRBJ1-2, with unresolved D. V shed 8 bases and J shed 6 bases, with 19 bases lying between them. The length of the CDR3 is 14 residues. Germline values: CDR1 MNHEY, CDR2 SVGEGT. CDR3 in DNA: TGTGCCAGCTTCCCAGGAGTAGTATCCGATGGCTACACCTTC. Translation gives CASFPGVVSDGYTF.

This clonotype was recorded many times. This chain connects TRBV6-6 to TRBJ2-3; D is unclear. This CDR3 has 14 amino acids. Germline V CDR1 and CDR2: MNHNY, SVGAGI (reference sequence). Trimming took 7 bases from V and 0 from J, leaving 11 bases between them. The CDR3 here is CASKPDPSTDTQYF. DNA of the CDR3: TGTGCCAGCAAACCCGACCCTAGCACAGATACGCAGTATTTT.

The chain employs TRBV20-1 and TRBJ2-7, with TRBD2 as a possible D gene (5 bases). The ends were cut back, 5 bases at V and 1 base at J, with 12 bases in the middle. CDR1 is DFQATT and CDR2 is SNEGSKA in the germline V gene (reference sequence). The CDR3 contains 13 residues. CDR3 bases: TGCAGTGCTCCCCGGAGGCAGTCCTACGAGCAGTACTTC. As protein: CSAPRRQSYEQYF.

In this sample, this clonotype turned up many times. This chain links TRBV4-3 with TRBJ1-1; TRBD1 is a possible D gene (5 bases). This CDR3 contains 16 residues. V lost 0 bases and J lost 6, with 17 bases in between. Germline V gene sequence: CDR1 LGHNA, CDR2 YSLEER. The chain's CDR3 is CASSQDGAGKFSEAFF. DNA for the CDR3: TGCGCCAGCAGCCAAGATGGGGCAGGGAAGTTCTCTGAAGCTTTCTTT.

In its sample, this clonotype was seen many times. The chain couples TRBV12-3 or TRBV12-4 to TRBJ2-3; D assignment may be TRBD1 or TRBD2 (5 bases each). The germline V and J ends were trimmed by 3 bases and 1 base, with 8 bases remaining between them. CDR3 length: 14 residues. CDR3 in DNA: TGTGCCAGCAGTTTGATGGGGGGCACAGATACGCAGTATTTT. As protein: CASSLMGGTDTQYF.

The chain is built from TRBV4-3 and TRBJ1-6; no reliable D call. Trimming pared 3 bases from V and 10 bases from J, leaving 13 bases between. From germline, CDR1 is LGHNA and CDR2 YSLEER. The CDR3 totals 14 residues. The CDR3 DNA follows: TGCGCCAGCAGCCATGGGTGGGGTAACTCACCCCTCCACTTT. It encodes CASSHGWGNSPLHF.

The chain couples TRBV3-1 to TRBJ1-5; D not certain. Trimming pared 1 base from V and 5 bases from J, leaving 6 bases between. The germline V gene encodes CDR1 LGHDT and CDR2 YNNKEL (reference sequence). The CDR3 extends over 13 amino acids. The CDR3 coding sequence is TGTGCCAGCAGCCAAGTCCCCGATCAGCCCCAGCATTTT. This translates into CASSQVPDQPQHF.

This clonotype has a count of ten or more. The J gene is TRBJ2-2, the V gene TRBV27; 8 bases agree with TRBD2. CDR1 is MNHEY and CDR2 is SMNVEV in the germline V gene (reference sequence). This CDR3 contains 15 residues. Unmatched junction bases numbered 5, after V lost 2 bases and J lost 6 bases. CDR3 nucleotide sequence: TGTGCCAGCAGTTTAACCGGGGGGGTCGCCGGGGAGCTGTTTTTT. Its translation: CASSLTGGVAGELFF.

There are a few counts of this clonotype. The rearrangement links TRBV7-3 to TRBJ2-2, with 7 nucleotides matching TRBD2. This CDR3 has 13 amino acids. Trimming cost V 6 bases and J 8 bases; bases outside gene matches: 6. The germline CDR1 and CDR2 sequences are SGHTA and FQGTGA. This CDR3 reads CASRSTSLGELFF. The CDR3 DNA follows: TGTGCCAGCAGATCGACTAGCCTTGGGGAGCTGTTTTTT.

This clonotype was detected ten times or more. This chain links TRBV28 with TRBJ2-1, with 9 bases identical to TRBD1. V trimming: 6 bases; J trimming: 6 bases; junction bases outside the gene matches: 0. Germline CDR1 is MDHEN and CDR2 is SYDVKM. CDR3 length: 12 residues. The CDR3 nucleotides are TGTGCCAGCAGGACAGGGGGCAATGAGCAGTTCTTC. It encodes CASRTGGNEQFF.

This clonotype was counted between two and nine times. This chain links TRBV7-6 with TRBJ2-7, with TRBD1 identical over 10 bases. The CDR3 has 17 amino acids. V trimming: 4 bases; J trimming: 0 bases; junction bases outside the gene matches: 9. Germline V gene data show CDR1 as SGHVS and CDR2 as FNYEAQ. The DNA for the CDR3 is TGTGCCAGCAGCTCCGATTTGGGACAGGGGAGCTCCTACGAGCAGTACTTC. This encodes CASSSDLGQGSSYEQYF.

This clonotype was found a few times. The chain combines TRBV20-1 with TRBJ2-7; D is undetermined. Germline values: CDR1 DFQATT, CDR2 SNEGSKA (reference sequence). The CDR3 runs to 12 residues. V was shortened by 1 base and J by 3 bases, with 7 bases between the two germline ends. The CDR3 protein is CSARGPLYEQYF. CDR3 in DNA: TGCAGTGCTAGAGGGCCACTCTACGAGCAGTACTTC.

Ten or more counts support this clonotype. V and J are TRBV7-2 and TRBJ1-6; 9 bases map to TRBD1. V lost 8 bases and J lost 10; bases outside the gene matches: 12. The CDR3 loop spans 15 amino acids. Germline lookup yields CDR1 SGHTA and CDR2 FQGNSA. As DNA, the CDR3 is TGTGCCAGCCGCGCCGGGACAGGGAGCGGATCACCCCTCCACTTT. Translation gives CASRAGTGSGSPLHF.

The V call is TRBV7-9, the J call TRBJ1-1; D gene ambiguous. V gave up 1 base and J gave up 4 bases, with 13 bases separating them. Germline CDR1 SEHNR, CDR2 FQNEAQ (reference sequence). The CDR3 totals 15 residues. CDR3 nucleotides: TGTGCCAGCAGCTTAGACGCGGGGATGAGCACTGAAGCTTTCTTT. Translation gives CASSLDAGMSTEAFF.

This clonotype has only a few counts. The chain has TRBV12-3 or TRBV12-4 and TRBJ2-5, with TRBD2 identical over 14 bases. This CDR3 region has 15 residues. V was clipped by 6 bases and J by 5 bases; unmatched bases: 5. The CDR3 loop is CASRFGTSGGETQYF. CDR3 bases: TGTGCCAGCAGATTCGGGACTAGCGGGGGTGAGACCCAGTACTTC.

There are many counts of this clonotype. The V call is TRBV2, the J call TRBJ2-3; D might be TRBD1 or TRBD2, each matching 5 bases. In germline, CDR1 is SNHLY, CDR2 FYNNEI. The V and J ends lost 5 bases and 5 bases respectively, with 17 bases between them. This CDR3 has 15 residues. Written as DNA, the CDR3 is TGTGCCAGCAGTCCCGGGACGACCGGGATAGATACGCAGTATTTT. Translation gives CASSPGTTGIDTQYF. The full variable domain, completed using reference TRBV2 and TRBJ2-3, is EPEVTQTPSHQVTQMGQEVILRCVPISNHLYFYWYRQILGQKVEFLVSFYNNEISEKSEIFDDQFSVERPDGSNFTLKIRSTKLEDSAMYFCASSPGTTGIDTQYFGPGTRLTVL.

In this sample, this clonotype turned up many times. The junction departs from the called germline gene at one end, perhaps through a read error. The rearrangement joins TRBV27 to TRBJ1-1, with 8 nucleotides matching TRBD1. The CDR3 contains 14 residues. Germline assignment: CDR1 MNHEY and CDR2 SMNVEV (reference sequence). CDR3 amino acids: CASSSSGGLAEAFF. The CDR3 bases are TGTGCCAGCAGCTCATCAGGGGGCTTAGCTGAAGCTTTCTTC.

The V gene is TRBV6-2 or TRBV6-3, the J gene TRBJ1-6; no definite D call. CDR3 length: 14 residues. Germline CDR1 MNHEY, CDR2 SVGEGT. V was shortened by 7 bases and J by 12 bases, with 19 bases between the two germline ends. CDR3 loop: CASTERGTVQPLHF. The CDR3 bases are TGTGCCAGCACAGAGCGGGGAACGGTTCAACCCCTCCACTTT.

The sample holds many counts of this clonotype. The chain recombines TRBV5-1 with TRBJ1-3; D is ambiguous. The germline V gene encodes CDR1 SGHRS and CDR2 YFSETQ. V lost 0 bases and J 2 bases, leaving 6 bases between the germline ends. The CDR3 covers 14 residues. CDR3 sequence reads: CASSLEIAGNTIYF. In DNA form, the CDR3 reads TGCGCCAGCAGCTTGGAGATAGCTGGAAACACCATATATTTT.

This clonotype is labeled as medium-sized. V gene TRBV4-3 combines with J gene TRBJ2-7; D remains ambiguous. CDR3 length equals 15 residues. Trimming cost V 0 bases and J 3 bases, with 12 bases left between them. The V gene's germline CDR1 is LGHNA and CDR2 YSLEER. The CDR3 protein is CASSQDRGDVYEQYF. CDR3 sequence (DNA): TGCGCCAGCAGCCAAGATCGCGGAGATGTCTACGAGCAGTACTTC.

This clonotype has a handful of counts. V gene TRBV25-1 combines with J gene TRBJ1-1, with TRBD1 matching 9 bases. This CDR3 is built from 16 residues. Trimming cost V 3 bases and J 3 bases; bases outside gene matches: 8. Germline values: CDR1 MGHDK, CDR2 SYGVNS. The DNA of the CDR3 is TGTGCCAGCAGTGATATCGGACAGGGGAGGCACACTGAAGCTTTCTTT. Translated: CASSDIGQGRHTEAFF.

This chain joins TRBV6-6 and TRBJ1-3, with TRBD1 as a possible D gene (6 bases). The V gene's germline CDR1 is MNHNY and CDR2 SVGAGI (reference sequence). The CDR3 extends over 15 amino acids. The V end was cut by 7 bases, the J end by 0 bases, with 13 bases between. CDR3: CASNKDRDSGNTIYF. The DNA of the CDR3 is TGTGCCAGCAACAAGGACAGAGACTCTGGAAACACCATATATTTT.

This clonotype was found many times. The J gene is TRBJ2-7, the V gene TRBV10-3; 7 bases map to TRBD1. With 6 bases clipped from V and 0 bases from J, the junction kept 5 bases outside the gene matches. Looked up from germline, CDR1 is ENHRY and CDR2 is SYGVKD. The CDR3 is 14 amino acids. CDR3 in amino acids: CAISGDRASYEQYF. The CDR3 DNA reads TGTGCCATCAGCGGCGACAGGGCCTCCTACGAGCAGTACTTC.